Below, one T cell receptor (beta chain) is given with its context. What it binds is unknown. The data are from a study of OX40 agonist ivuxolimab in advanced cancers. At the level of the study: Partial responses occurred in Three dose-escalation patients, one with hepatocellular carcinoma and two with cutaneous melanoma.

Sequenced by immunoSEQ multiplex PCR; TCRdb stores in-frame clones only, minus some. The sample has around 84,000 clones, about nine tenths seen once. Study results and limitations: Compared with CD4+, CD8+ T cells on average had more expanded clones. The investigators did not determine what antigen specificity the expanded peripheral T cells had. Patients who responded partially at 0.1-3.0 mg/kg showed clonal expansion ranking among the lowest.

This CDR3 spans 14 amino acids. With 3 bases clipped from V and 7 bases from J, the junction kept 3 bases outside the gene matches. Germline CDR1 MRHNA, CDR2 SNTAGT. The input for sequencing was CD4+ or CD8+ T cells sorted from blood, taken in a trial of the OX40 agonist ivuxolimab. The source of this sequence is an adult with an advanced solid tumor such as melanoma, head and neck, liver or kidney cancer. This chain links TRBV6-4 with TRBJ1-6, with TRBD1 matching 7 bases. The CDR3 loop reads CASSETGENSPLHF. In DNA form, the CDR3 reads TGTGCCAGCAGTGAAACAGGGGAAAATTCACCCCTCCACTTT.